This T cell receptor beta chain originates from a study of blood T cell repertoires in COVID-19. Study-level information: In each case, the material was cDNA or gDNA derived from T cells, B-cell-depleted T cells, or PBMCs.

Trimming removed 6 bases from V and 4 bases from J; junction bases left unmatched: 16. The CDR3 totals 18 residues. Per germline, CDR1 MNHEY and CDR2 SMNVEV (reference sequence). Among Cohort 3 donors, those recovered had two negative PCRs, clearance, or symptom resolution. Sequencing was performed with immunoSEQ multiplex PCR; in TCRdb, only in-frame clones are kept and a portion is missing. Here the sample spans a few hundred thousand clones, roughly nine tenths being singletons. V usage is TRBV27 and J usage is TRBJ1-4; the match to TRBD1 covers 8 bases. The clonotype comes from a woman between 25 and 40 years old who had recovered from COVID-19. Sequencing was carried out using PBMCs or T cells enriched from blood (not recorded which). The chain's CDR3 is CASSPPQGLQGVNEKLFF. In nucleotides, the CDR3 is TGTGCCAGCAGCCCCCCACAGGGGCTACAGGGGGTTAATGAAAAACTGTTTTTT.